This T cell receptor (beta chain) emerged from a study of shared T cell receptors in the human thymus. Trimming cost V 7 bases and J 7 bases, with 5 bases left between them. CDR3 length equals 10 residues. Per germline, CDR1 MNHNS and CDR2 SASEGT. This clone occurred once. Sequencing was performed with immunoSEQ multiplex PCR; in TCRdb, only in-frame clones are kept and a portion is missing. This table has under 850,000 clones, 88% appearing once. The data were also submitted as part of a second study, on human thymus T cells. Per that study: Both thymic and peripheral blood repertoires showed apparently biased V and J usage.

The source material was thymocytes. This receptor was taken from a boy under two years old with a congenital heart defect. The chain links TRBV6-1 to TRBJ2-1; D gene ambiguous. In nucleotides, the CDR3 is TGTGCCAGCATTAAAAATGAGCAGTTCTTC. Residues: CASIKNEQFF.